One and the same sample provided the 8 T cell receptor beta chains below, sequenced in a study of T cell responses to AZD1222 COVID-19 vaccine. Clones were read by immunoSEQ multiplex PCR, and TCRdb kept only the in-frame ones, dropping some. This table has around 100,000 clones, around nine tenths appearing once. The starting material was peripheral blood, obtained on day 0 of AZD1222 vaccination. The receptors originated from an adult in good health.

The genes are TRBV24-1 and TRBJ2-2; TRBD1 aligns across 9 bases. Germline CDR1 and CDR2: KGHDR and SFDVKD. V lost 3 bases to trimming and J lost 6 bases; unmatched junction nucleotides: 10. The CDR3 runs 17 residues. CDR3 loop: CATSDPPGQGVPGELFF. The CDR3 DNA sequence: TGTGCCACCAGTGATCCTCCGGGACAGGGAGTTCCCGGGGAGCTGTTTTTT.

The genes are TRBV27 and TRBJ2-2, with D possibly TRBD2 on 5 matching bases. Trimming removed 3 bases at V and 6 bases at J, with 20 bases between. The germline V gene has CDR1 MNHEY and CDR2 SMNVEV (reference sequence). The CDR3 runs to 17 residues. CDR3 sequence: CASSFLPEGILPGELFF. CDR3 bases: TGTGCCAGCAGTTTCCTACCCGAGGGTATCCTACCCGGGGAGCTGTTTTTT.

The chain links TRBV7-8 to TRBJ1-6; D is perhaps TRBD1 (6 bases). V lost 5 bases, J lost 7 bases, and 12 bases lay in between. The CDR3 is 14 residues long. CDR1 and CDR2 (germline): SGHVS, FQNEAQ. The CDR3 DNA reads TGTGCCAGCAGCGTAGGACAGCAGAATTCACCCCTCCACTTT. Translated, it gives CASSVGQQNSPLHF.

The V and J genes are TRBV7-6 and TRBJ2-5; 10 bases fit TRBD2. This CDR3 is 16 amino acids long. Germline assignment: CDR1 SGHVS and CDR2 FNYEAQ. V lost 6 bases and J lost 1; bases outside the gene matches: 8. The CDR3 DNA is TGTGCCAGCAGTTATGCGGGACTAGCGACCCAAGAGACCCAGTACTTC. Its translation: CASSYAGLATQETQYF.

The chain couples TRBV6-1 to TRBJ2-7; D is unresolved. Germline assignment: CDR1 MNHNS and CDR2 SASEGT. V was trimmed by 1 base and J by 5 bases, leaving 6 bases between them. There are 12 residues in the CDR3. The CDR3 reads CASSEVGNEQYF. The CDR3 DNA is TGTGCCAGCAGTGAAGTAGGGAACGAGCAGTACTTC.

This clone was detected only once. The rearrangement links TRBV7-9 to TRBJ1-4, with a weak D call TRBD1 (5 bases). Germline V CDR1 and CDR2: SEHNR, FQNEAQ (reference sequence). The CDR3 covers 15 residues. The V end was cut by 5 bases, the J end by 6 bases, with 16 bases between. DNA of the CDR3: TGTGCCAGCAGCCCCATGACCGGGACGGATGAAAAACTGTTTTTT. Translation: CASSPMTGTDEKLFF.

The V call is TRBV18, the J call TRBJ1-5; a possible D gene is TRBD1 (5 bases). The CDR3 totals 14 residues. Germline CDR1 and CDR2: KGHSH and LQKENI. Deletions cut 3 bases from V and 3 bases from J, with 9 bases between. The CDR3 region is CASSPGTDNQPQHF. CDR3 DNA sequence: TGTGCCAGCTCACCCGGGACGGACAATCAGCCCCAGCATTTT. Looking up the rest from reference TRBV18 and TRBJ1-5 gives the full variable domain: NAGVMQNPRHLVRRRGQEARLRCSPMKGHSHVYWYRQLPEEGLKFMVYLQKENIIDESGMPKERFSAEFPKEGPSILRIQQVVRGDSAAYFCASSPGTDNQPQHFGDGTRLSIL.

The genes are TRBV6-5 and TRBJ2-5; 8 positions agree with TRBD1. V lost 5 bases and J lost 5; bases outside the gene matches: 10. CDR1 is MNHEY and CDR2 is SVGAGI in the germline V gene. This CDR3 is 15 amino acids long. The CDR3 is CASSRTGLYRETQYF. In DNA form, the CDR3 reads TGTGCCAGCAGTCGGACAGGGCTTTACAGGGAGACCCAGTACTTC.